The clone carrying this T cell receptor (beta chain) occurred a few times. Its antigen remains unidentified. In TCRdb, the 5' RACE reads were re-called with MiXCR into one record per CDR3 protein. Of some 330,000 distinct CDR3 sequences listed, under 8.5% are singletons. The CDR3 has 17 amino acids. Germline CDR1 reads KGHDR; CDR2 reads SFDVKD. The trim removed 3 bases at V and 3 bases at J, leaving 11 bases unmatched. The entry originates in a study of CD8 T cells in ankylosing spondylitis. Overall study results and limits: Apparently characteristic of ankylosing spondylitis blood was a TCR beta motif (about 8 highly homologous variants). Certain motif variants had earlier appeared in reactive arthritis synovial fluid and blood. Significantly higher representation of disease-linked clones was reported for matched ankylosing spondylitis synovial fluid. Within peripheral blood, clones linked to disease were CD8+ and relatively rare.

The receptor's source is a male donor with ankylosing spondylitis. The genes are TRBV24-1 and TRBJ2-5; 8 bases map to TRBD1. The sample taken for sequencing was blood, either unsorted or a sorted T cell fraction (not recorded which). The CDR3 here is CATSDLTLGQGKETQYF. The CDR3 DNA reads as TGTGCCACCAGTGATCTAACCTTAGGACAGGGAAAAGAGACCCAGTACTTC.